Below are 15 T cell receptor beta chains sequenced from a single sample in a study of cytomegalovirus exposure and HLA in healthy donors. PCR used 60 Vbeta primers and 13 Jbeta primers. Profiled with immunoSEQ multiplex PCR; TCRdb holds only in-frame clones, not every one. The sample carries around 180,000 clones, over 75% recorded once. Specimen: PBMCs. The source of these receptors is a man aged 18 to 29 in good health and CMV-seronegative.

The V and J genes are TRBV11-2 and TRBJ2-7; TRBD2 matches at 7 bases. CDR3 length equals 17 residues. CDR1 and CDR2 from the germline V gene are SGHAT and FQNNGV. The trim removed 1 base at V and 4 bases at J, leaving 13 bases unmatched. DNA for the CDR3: TGTGCCAGCAGCTTAGCGGCAAGACTAGCCGGTACATACGAGCAGTACTTC. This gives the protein CASSLAARLAGTYEQYF.

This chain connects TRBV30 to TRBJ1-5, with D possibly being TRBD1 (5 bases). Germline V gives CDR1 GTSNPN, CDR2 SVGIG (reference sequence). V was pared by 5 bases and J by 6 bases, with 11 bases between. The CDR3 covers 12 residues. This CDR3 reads CAWGSGLQPQHF. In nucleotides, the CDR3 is TGTGCCTGGGGGTCAGGGCTTCAGCCCCAGCATTTT.

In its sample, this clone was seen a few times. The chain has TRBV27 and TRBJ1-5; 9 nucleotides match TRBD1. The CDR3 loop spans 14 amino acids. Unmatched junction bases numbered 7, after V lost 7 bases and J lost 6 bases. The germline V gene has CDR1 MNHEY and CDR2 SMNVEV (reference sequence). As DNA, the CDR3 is TGTGCCAGCACCTGGACAGGGGACGGTCAGCCCCAGCATTTT. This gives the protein CASTWTGDGQPQHF.

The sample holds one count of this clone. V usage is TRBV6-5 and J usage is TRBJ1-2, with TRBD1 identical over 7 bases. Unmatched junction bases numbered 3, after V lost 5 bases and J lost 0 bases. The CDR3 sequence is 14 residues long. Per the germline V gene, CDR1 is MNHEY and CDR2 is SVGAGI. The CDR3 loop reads CASSRDSANYGYTF. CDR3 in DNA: TGTGCCAGCAGTCGGGACAGCGCTAACTATGGCTACACCTTC.

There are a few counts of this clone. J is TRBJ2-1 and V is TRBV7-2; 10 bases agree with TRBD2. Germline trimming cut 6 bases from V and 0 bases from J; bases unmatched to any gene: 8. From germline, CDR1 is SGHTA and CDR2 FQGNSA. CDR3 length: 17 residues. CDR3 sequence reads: CASSQRGGFRSYNEQFF. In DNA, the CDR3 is TGTGCCAGCAGTCAGCGGGGGGGCTTTCGCTCCTACAATGAGCAGTTCTTC. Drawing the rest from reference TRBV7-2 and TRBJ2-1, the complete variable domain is GAGVSQSPSNKVTEKGKDVELRCDPISGHTALYWYRQSLGQGLEFLIYFQGNSAPDKSGLPSDRFSAERTGGSVSTLTIQRTQQEDSAVYLCASSQRGGFRSYNEQFFGPGTRLTVL.

CDR3 amino acids: CASSLSPGTGGEKLFF. Written as DNA, the CDR3 is TGCGCCAGCAGCCTATCCCCCGGGACAGGGGGTGAAAAACTGTTTTTT. V and J are TRBV4-3 and TRBJ1-4, with 11 positions matching TRBD1. From germline, CDR1 is LGHNA and CDR2 YSLEER. The CDR3 extends over 16 amino acids. J lost 7 bases, V lost 4 bases, and 8 bases had no gene match.

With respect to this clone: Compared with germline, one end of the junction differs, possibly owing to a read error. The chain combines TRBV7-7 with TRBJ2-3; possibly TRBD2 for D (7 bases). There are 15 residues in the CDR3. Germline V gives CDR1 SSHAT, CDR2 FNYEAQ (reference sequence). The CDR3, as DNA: TGTGCTAGCAGCTTAGGGGGGGGACTCACAGATACGCAGTATTTT. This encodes CASSLGGGLTDTQYF.

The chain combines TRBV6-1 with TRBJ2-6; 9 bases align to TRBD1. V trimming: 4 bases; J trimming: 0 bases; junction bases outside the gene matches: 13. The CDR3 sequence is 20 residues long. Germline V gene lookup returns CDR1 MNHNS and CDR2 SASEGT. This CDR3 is CASSVRDREGTISGANVLTF. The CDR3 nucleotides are TGTGCCAGCAGTGTCCGGGACAGGGAAGGTACTATCTCTGGGGCCAACGTCCTGACTTTC.

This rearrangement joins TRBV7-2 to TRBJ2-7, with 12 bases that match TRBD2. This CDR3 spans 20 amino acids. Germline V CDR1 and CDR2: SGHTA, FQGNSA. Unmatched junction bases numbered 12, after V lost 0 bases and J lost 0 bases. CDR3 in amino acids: CASSLANGLAGFSGSYEQYF. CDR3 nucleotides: TGTGCCAGCAGCTTAGCGAACGGACTAGCGGGATTTTCTGGCTCCTACGAGCAGTACTTC.

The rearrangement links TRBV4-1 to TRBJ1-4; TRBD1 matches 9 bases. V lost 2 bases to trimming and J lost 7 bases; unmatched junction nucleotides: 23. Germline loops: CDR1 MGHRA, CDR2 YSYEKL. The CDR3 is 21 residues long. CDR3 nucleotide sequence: TGCGCCAGCAGCCAACCTTCTACTACCAAGGGACAGGGCCTCGCGCGTGAAAAACTGTTTTTT. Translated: CASSQPSTTKGQGLAREKLFF.

CDR3 coding DNA: TGTGCCAGCAGCTTATATGGAGGAACCACCGGGGAGCTGTTTTTT. It translates to CASSLYGGTTGELFF. The genes are TRBV7-9 and TRBJ2-2; TRBD2 might be the D (5 bases). V lost 2 bases and J 4 bases, leaving 11 bases between the germline ends. CDR3 size: 15 residues. The germline CDR1 and CDR2 sequences are SEHNR and FQNEAQ (reference sequence). The full variable domain, completed using reference TRBV7-9 and TRBJ2-2, is DTGVSQNPRHKITKRGQNVTFRCDPISEHNRLYWYRQTLGQGPEFLTYFQNEAQLEKSRLLSDRFSAERPKGSFSTLEIQRTEQGDSAMYLCASSLYGGTTGELFFGEGSRLTVL.

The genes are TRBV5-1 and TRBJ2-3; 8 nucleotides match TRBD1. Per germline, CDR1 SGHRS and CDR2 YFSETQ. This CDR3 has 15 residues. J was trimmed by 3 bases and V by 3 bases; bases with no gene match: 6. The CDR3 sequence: CASSSDGQGTDTQYF. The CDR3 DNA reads TGCGCCAGCAGCTCTGACGGACAGGGTACAGATACGCAGTATTTT.

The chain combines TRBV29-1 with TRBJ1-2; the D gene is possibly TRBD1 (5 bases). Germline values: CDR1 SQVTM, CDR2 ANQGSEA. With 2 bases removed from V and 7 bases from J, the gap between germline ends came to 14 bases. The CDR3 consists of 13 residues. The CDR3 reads CSVEMGGWSGYTF. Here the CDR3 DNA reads TGCAGCGTTGAAATGGGGGGATGGAGTGGCTACACCTTC.

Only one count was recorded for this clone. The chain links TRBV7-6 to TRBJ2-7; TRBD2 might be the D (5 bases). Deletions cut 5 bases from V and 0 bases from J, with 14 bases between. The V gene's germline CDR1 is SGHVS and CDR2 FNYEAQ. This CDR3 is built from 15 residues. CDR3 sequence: CASSRTSVSSYEQYF. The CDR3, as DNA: TGTGCCAGCAGCAGGACTTCAGTTTCCTCCTACGAGCAGTACTTC.

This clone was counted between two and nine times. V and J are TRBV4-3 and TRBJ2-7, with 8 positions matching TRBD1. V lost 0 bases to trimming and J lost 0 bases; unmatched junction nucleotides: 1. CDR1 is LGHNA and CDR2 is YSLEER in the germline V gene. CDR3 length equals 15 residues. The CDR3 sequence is CASSQDRGPSYEQYF. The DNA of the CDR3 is TGCGCCAGCAGCCAAGACAGGGGGCCCTCCTACGAGCAGTACTTC.